Shown below are 26 T cell receptor beta chains from a single sample sequenced in a study of control samples from healthy donors and cancer patients (dated by TCRdb to the early 2020s). Libraries were constructed by the immunoSEQ multiplex PCR assay. TCRdb obtained this table from immuneACCESS and retained in-frame rearrangements with V and J assigned. These tables miss some clones; where compared with another copy, unresolved V genes account for less than half of the shortfall, and the remainder is unexplained. This sample lists roughly 92,000 clones; 85% to 90% were detected once. Clones ranked in the top ten supply 7.5% to 9% of the sample. The sample consisted of blood. These receptors were taken from a woman aged 60-75 years in good health.

This chain uses TRBV5-5 with TRBJ1-2; D gene uncertain. The CDR3 spans 13 residues. V lost 6 bases, J lost 0 bases, and 9 bases lay in between. Germline V gene sequence: CDR1 SGHKS, CDR2 YYEKEE (reference sequence). This CDR3 is CASTPGTNYGYTF. The CDR3 nucleotides read TGTGCCAGCACCCCCGGGACTAACTATGGCTACACCTTC.

V gene TRBV19 combines with J gene TRBJ2-3; possibly TRBD1 for D (5 bases). Germline V gene sequence: CDR1 LNHDA, CDR2 SQIVND (reference sequence). CDR3 length: 16 residues. Trimming took 3 bases from V and 2 from J, leaving 15 bases between them. As DNA, the CDR3 is TGTGCCAGTAGTATTAGGAGTCCGACAGACACAGATACGCAGTATTTT. Residues: CASSIRSPTDTDTQYF.

The chain recombines TRBV5-6 with TRBJ1-4; no firm D call. V lost 0 bases and J 7 bases, leaving 10 bases between the germline ends. From germline, CDR1 is SGHDT and CDR2 YYEEEE. The CDR3 totals 14 residues. The CDR3 is CASSLGAPGEKLFF. Written as DNA, the CDR3 is TGTGCCAGCAGCTTGGGGGCCCCGGGTGAAAAACTGTTTTTT.

This sequence joins TRBV11-2 and TRBJ1-2, with 9 bases aligning to TRBD1. With 4 bases clipped from V and 2 bases from J, the junction kept 11 bases outside the gene matches. The CDR3 length is 17 residues. In germline, CDR1 is SGHAT, CDR2 FQNNGV. CDR3 loop: CASSYRDRVYLNYGYTF. CDR3 sequence (DNA): TGTGCCAGCAGCTACCGGGACAGGGTATATCTAAACTATGGCTACACCTTC.

The chain links TRBV7-6 to TRBJ2-2; 10 positions match TRBD1. CDR3 length: 15 amino acids. The germline gives CDR1 SGHVS, CDR2 FNYEAQ. Germline trimming cut 5 bases from V and 5 bases from J; bases unmatched to any gene: 5. In DNA form, the CDR3 reads TGTGCCAGCAGCGTGGGACAGGGGTTGACCGGGGAGCTGTTTTTT. Amino acid sequence: CASSVGQGLTGELFF.

The chain couples TRBV9 to TRBJ1-2; D is ambiguous. The CDR3 is made up of 12 amino acids. Trimming stripped 2 bases from V and 4 bases from J, with 6 bases between. The germline V gene has CDR1 SGDLS and CDR2 YYNGEE. CDR3 coding DNA: TGTGCCAGCAGCGTTACGAGCTATGGCTACACCTTC. As protein: CASSVTSYGYTF.

The chain uses TRBV4-2 and TRBJ1-4; D is ambiguous. The CDR3 length is 13 residues. Trimming removed 4 bases at V and 7 bases at J, with 10 bases between. Looked up from germline, CDR1 is LGHNA and CDR2 is YNFKEQ. CDR3 coding DNA: TGTGCCAGCAGCCTTCGTAGAGGTGAAAAACTGTTTTTT. Translating gives CASSLRRGEKLFF.

J is TRBJ1-1 and V is TRBV7-2; D gene unclear. The germline V gene has CDR1 SGHTA and CDR2 FQGNSA. V lost 2 bases and J 1 base, leaving 5 bases between the germline ends. This CDR3 contains 13 residues. CDR3 amino acids: CASSLRQNTEAFF. CDR3 nucleotide sequence: TGTGCCAGCAGCTTAAGGCAGAACACTGAAGCTTTCTTT. The complete variable domain, with remaining parts taken from reference TRBV7-2 and TRBJ1-1, reads GAGVSQSPSNKVTEKGKDVELRCDPISGHTALYWYRQSLGQGLEFLIYFQGNSAPDKSGLPSDRFSAERTGGSVSTLTIQRTQQEDSAVYLCASSLRQNTEAFFGQGTRLTVV.

CDR3 bases: TGTGCCAGCAGTCAAGGCTGGGACAGCCAAGAGACCCAGTACTTC. Translated: CASSQGWDSQETQYF. The chain recombines TRBV11-2 with TRBJ2-5; 7 bases are shared with TRBD1. Looked up from germline, CDR1 is SGHAT and CDR2 is FQNNGV. The CDR3 has 15 amino acids. The ends lost 6 bases at V and 1 base at J; junction bases unmatched: 8.

The rearrangement uses TRBV7-9 and TRBJ2-5; D is unresolved. The V end lost 0 bases, the J end lost 4 bases, and 9 bases lay between the germline ends. Germline V lookup: CDR1 SEHNR, CDR2 FQNEAQ (reference sequence). The CDR3 spans 14 residues. The CDR3 region has the DNA TGTGCCAGCAGCTTAGCGGTGGGTTTAGAGACCCAGTACTTC. Protein: CASSLAVGLETQYF.

The chain employs TRBV18 and TRBJ2-7; D not resolved. Germline V lookup: CDR1 KGHSH, CDR2 LQKENI. CDR3 size: 13 residues. V was trimmed by 1 base and J by 1 base, leaving 5 bases between them. The CDR3 DNA follows: TGTGCCAGCTCACCACAGAGATCCTACGAGCAGTACTTC. It translates to CASSPQRSYEQYF.

The V call is TRBV19, the J call TRBJ1-1; 8 nucleotides align to TRBD1. This CDR3 comprises 13 residues. Germline V gene lookup returns CDR1 LNHDA and CDR2 SQIVND (reference sequence). Losses at the gene ends were 7 bases for V and 6 bases for J; bases not matched to a gene: 7. CDR3 residues: CASIRPGGAEAFF. The CDR3 coding sequence is TGTGCCAGTATTAGACCAGGGGGCGCTGAAGCTTTCTTT.

The chain carries TRBV4-3 and TRBJ1-4, with 7 bases identical to TRBD1. Germline V gene sequence: CDR1 LGHNA, CDR2 YSLEER. The ends lost 5 bases at V and 5 bases at J; junction bases unmatched: 8. This CDR3 spans 15 amino acids. In DNA, the CDR3 is TGCGCCAGCAGCGTCAAACAGGGGAACAATGAAAAACTGTTTTTT. It specifies CASSVKQGNNEKLFF.

The rearrangement links TRBV5-1 to TRBJ1-4, with D possibly being TRBD1 (6 bases). CDR1 is SGHRS, CDR2 YFSETQ, per germline. CDR3 length: 15 residues. V was clipped by 4 bases and J by 0 bases, with 10 bases between them. DNA of the CDR3: TGCGCCAGCAGCCCCGGACAGACAACTAATGAAAAACTGTTTTTT. This translates into CASSPGQTTNEKLFF.

The J gene is TRBJ1-6, the V gene TRBV6-4; TRBD1 matches 8 bases. The CDR3 spans 22 residues. In germline, CDR1 is MRHNA, CDR2 SNTAGT. V lost 2 bases, J lost 0 bases, and 18 bases stayed unmatched. The CDR3 bases are TGTGCCAGCAGTGACCCGACCCTCAGGGGGCCAGGGGCCAGCTCCTATAATTCACCCCTCCACTTT. Translation gives CASSDPTLRGPGASSYNSPLHF.

V gene TRBV6-2 or TRBV6-3 combines with J gene TRBJ2-2; either TRBD1 or TRBD2 may supply D (5 bases each). Germline CDR1 reads MNHEY; CDR2 reads SVGEGT. V shed 6 bases and J shed 2 bases, with 7 bases lying between them. This CDR3 region has 13 residues. CDR3 loop: CASSGANTGELFF. CDR3 nucleotide sequence: TGTGCCAGCAGCGGGGCCAACACCGGGGAGCTGTTTTTT.

This clone came up a few times. The V gene is TRBV19, the J gene TRBJ1-3; weak D call: TRBD1 (5 bases). The germline CDR1 and CDR2 sequences are LNHDA and SQIVND (reference sequence). The CDR3 is made up of 14 amino acids. V lost 4 bases and J lost 7, with 14 bases in between. The CDR3 region is CASSTGRDQNTIYF. The CDR3 nucleotides read TGTGCCAGTAGTACAGGTCGGGACCAGAACACCATATATTTT. Drawing the rest from reference TRBV19 and TRBJ1-3, the complete variable domain is DGGITQSPKYLFRKEGQNVTLSCEQNLNHDAMYWYRQDPGQGLRLIYYSQIVNDFQKGDIAEGYSVSREKKESFPLTVTSAQKNPTAFYLCASSTGRDQNTIYFGEGSWLTVV.

The CDR3 sequence: CASRTGQNTEAFF. The CDR3 nucleotides read TGTGCCAGTAGGACAGGCCAGAACACTGAAGCTTTCTTT. V gene TRBV28 combines with J gene TRBJ1-1, with TRBD1 matching 7 bases. Germline-derived CDR1 and CDR2 are MDHEN and SYDVKM. The CDR3 spans 13 residues. J was trimmed by 1 base and V by 9 bases; bases with no gene match: 5.

The genes are TRBV18 and TRBJ2-3; D ambiguous. V was clipped by 2 bases and J by 2 bases, with 11 bases between them. The germline CDR1 and CDR2 sequences are KGHSH and LQKENI. The length of the CDR3 is 15 residues. CDR3 DNA sequence: TGTGCCAGCTCACCAGCGACGGCCCCCACAGATACGCAGTATTTT. It specifies CASSPATAPTDTQYF.

V usage is TRBV10-3 and J usage is TRBJ2-3, with 10 bases fitting TRBD2. Losses at the gene ends were 5 bases for V and 4 bases for J; bases not matched to a gene: 9. Germline loops: CDR1 ENHRY, CDR2 SYGVKD. CDR3 length: 16 residues. The CDR3 DNA follows: TGTGCCATCAGTAGAAGGTCCGGGACTAGCGCAGATACGCAGTATTTT. This gives the protein CAISRRSGTSADTQYF.

This clone was counted a single time. The chain employs TRBV2 and TRBJ1-2, with D possibly being TRBD1 (5 bases). The germline V gene encodes CDR1 SNHLY and CDR2 FYNNEI. The length of the CDR3 is 14 residues. Deletions cut 5 bases from V and 7 bases from J, with 17 bases between. CDR3 region: CASSRTTVEAGYTF. As DNA, the CDR3 is TGTGCCAGCAGTAGGACAACGGTTGAGGCTGGCTACACCTTC.

V usage is TRBV30 and J usage is TRBJ2-1, with 7 bases lining up with TRBD2. Germline assignment: CDR1 GTSNPN and CDR2 SVGIG (reference sequence). The length of the CDR3 is 15 residues. The J segment lost 5 bases and the V segment lost 3 bases, leaving 10 bases of the junction unmatched. CDR3 amino acids: CAWSQPGRGNNEQFF. The CDR3 bases are TGTGCCTGGAGCCAGCCGGGGCGGGGGAACAATGAGCAGTTCTTC. Drawing the rest from reference TRBV30 and TRBJ2-1, the complete variable domain is SQTIHQWPATLVQPVGSPLSLECTVEGTSNPNLYWYRQAAGRGLQLLFYSVGIGQISSEVPQNLSASRPQDRQFILSSKKLLLSDSGFYLCAWSQPGRGNNEQFFGPGTRLTVL.

The genes are TRBV2 and TRBJ1-6, with D perhaps TRBD1 (5 bases). Germline CDR1 and CDR2: SNHLY and FYNNEI. The CDR3 covers 18 residues. Trimming took 6 bases from V and 3 from J, leaving 21 bases between them. CDR3 region: CASRPTGATPGYNSPLHF. DNA of the CDR3: TGTGCCAGCAGGCCCACCGGGGCCACGCCTGGCTATAATTCACCCCTCCACTTT.

The rearrangement links TRBV19 to TRBJ2-3, with unresolved D. This CDR3 has 14 amino acids. Germline lookup yields CDR1 LNHDA and CDR2 SQIVND (reference sequence). V was clipped by 5 bases and J by 2 bases, with 11 bases between them. The CDR3 DNA sequence: TGTGCCAGTAGTGTAGCTAGAAACACAGATACGCAGTATTTT. Translation: CASSVARNTDTQYF.

This chain connects TRBV21-1 to TRBJ1-6; the table assigns TRBD1, which was not confirmed against the DNA. TRBV21-1 is marked as a pseudogene. The CDR3 is 17 residues long. The CDR3 DNA reads as TGTGCCAGCAGCCACCACCCCGGGGACAGTTATAATTCACCCCTCCACTTT. It specifies CASSHHPGDSYNSPLHF.

The V gene is TRBV5-4, the J gene TRBJ2-1; TRBD1 might be the D (5 bases). With 2 bases removed from V and 9 bases from J, the gap between germline ends came to 15 bases. CDR1 SGHNT and CDR2 YYREEE come from the germline V gene (reference sequence). This CDR3 is 14 amino acids long. CDR3 nucleotide sequence: TGTGCCAGCAGCTTTGCAGGGTCTAGAACTGAGCAGTTCTTC. Translating it yields CASSFAGSRTEQFF.